This is a list of T cell receptor beta chains from one sample in a study of cytomegalovirus exposure and HLA in healthy donors. The method was immunoSEQ multiplex PCR; TCRdb's version includes in-frame clones alone and lacks a portion of them. The sample records about 130,000 clones, roughly 90% being singletons. The sequencing input was PBMCs. The receptors shown here come from a woman between 18 and 29 years old in good health and CMV-seronegative. Both conserved end residues are part of each CDR3. D genes are given only for firm matches. Not all rows give a size; the values are once, few, many and, for expanded clones, a class.

d_call j_call v_call clone_size cdr3_length cdr3_nt cdr3_aa
TRBD1 TRBJ1-5 TRBV6-5 few 14 TGTGCCAGCAGTCGCCTACAGGGGTATCAGCCCCAGCATTTT CASSRLQGYQPQHF
. TRBJ1-1 TRBV19 once 15 TGTGCCAGTAGCCCCTTTTTGGGGGGGGGCACTGAAGCTTTCTTT CASSPFLGGGTEAFF
. TRBJ2-7 TRBV27 . 13 TGTGCCAGCAGCTTCGGACACTCCTACGAGCAGTACTTC CASSFGHSYEQYF
. TRBJ2-7 TRBV15 . 15 TGTGCCACCAGCAGAGAGGGCAGGGGCTCCTACGAGCAGTACTTC CATSREGRGSYEQYF
. TRBJ2-5 TRBV13 . 14 TGTGCCAGCCTAACTCAGGGGTACCAAGAGACCCAGTACTTC CASLTQGYQETQYF
. TRBJ1-1 TRBV7-6 once 13 TGTGCCAGCAGCCCTGGGAGGGACACTGAAGCTTTCTTT CASSPGRDTEAFF
. TRBJ2-7 TRBV10-3 . 14 TGTGCCATCAGTGAGGTGGACACAACCTACGAGCAGTACTTC CAISEVDTTYEQYF
TRBD1 TRBJ1-4 TRBV19 . 16 TGTGCCAGTAGTGCGCTGGGACAGCCTACTAATGAAAAACTGTTTTTT CASSALGQPTNEKLFF
. TRBJ1-5 TRBV30 . 13 TGTGCCTGGAGTCCCGACAGGAATCAGCCCCAGCATTTT CAWSPDRNQPQHF
TRBD2 TRBJ2-1 TRBV7-9 . 16 TGTGCCAGCAGCCGACTAGCGGGAGGGCCCTACAATGAGCAGTTCTTC CASSRLAGGPYNEQFF
. TRBJ2-7 TRBV11-1 few 14 TGTGCCAGCAGCTTCACAGGTGCCTCCTACGAGCAGTACTTC CASSFTGASYEQYF
. TRBJ2-1 TRBV5-1 . 14 TGCGCCAGCAGCCTCAAGGAAAGAGGCATAAAGCAGTTCTTC CASSLKERGIKQFF
TRBD1 TRBJ1-5 TRBV6-5 . 12 TGTGCCAGCAGACAGGGGGACCAGCCCCAGCATTTT CASRQGDQPQHF
TRBD2 TRBJ2-1 TRBV5-1 . 15 TGCGCCAGCAGCTTAACTAGCGGAGCCTACAATGAGCAGTTCTTC CASSLTSGAYNEQFF
. TRBJ1-2 TRBV29-1 . 12 TGCAGCGTTGAAATTCCGGGAGGTGGCTACACCTTC CSVEIPGGGYTF
TRBD2 TRBJ2-1 TRBV6-1 . 15 TGTGCCAGCAGTGAAAGTAGCGGGAGCTACAATGAGCAGTTCTTC CASSESSGSYNEQFF
TRBD1 TRBJ2-1 TRBV5-4 once 15 TGTGCCAGCAGCTTTGGACAGGGGAACGGCAATGAGCAGTTCTTC CASSFGQGNGNEQFF
. TRBJ1-5 TRBV19 . 16 TGTGCCAGTAGTATAGGGACACTCAGCGGCAATCAGCCCCAGCATTTT CASSIGTLSGNQPQHF
TRBD2 TRBJ2-1 TRBV28 . 15 TGTGCCAGCAGTTTGACTAGCGTAGCCTACAATGAGCAGTTCTTC CASSLTSVAYNEQFF
TRBD2 TRBJ2-3 TRBV10-1 . 15 TGCGCCAGCAGTGATAGTGGACTAGCGGCAGATACGCAGTATTTT CASSDSGLAADTQYF
TRBD2 TRBJ2-5 TRBV7-2 . 15 TGTGCCAGCAGCGACTCCGGGAGGGCTGATGAGACCCAGTACTTC CASSDSGRADETQYF
TRBD1 TRBJ1-1 TRBV10-3 . 15 TGTGCCATCAGTGAGTCGGAATTTGGCAGGGGGCCAGCTTTCTTT CAISESEFGRGPAFF
TRBD1 TRBJ2-1 TRBV30 . 13 TGTGCCTGGAGTCTGACAGGGTACAATGAGCAGTTCTTC CAWSLTGYNEQFF
TRBD2 TRBJ2-7 TRBV18 . 14 TGTGCCAGCTCCATTAGCGGGGGCTCCGTCGTGCAGTACTTC CASSISGGSVVQYF
. TRBJ1-5 TRBV30 . 13 TGTGCCTGGAGTGGGGGGGAAAATCAGCCCCAGCATTTT CAWSGGENQPQHF
TRBD1 TRBJ2-5 TRBV28 . 15 TGTGCCAGCAGTCAAGAAACAGGGGGCCAAGAGACCCAGTACTTC CASSQETGGQETQYF
. TRBJ2-7 TRBV5-1 . 15 TGCGCCAGCAGCGCTCGAAACGGGAGCGGATACGAGCAGTACTTC CASSARNGSGYEQYF
. TRBJ2-2 TRBV27 . 16 TGTGCCAGCAGTCTAACGGGACAACCGAACACCGGGGAGCTGTTTTTT CASSLTGQPNTGELFF
. TRBJ1-1 TRBV18 . 13 TGTGCCAGCTCAAAGACAGTCAACACTGAAGCTTTCTTT CASSKTVNTEAFF
. TRBJ2-3 TRBV12-5 . 16 TGTGCTAGTGGTTTGGTAATGGACAGTAGGGCAGATACGCAGTATTTT CASGLVMDSRADTQYF
TRBD2 TRBJ2-2 TRBV7-9 . 16 TGTGCCAGCAGCCCGACTAGCGGGAGTCGCACCGGGGAGCTGTTTTTT CASSPTSGSRTGELFF
. TRBJ1-5 TRBV30 . 13 TGTGCCTGGAGCGGAGACGCTTATCAGCCCCAGCATTTT CAWSGDAYQPQHF
TRBD1 TRBJ1-2 TRBV29-1 . 16 TGCAGCGCACTTTCCGGGACAGGACTTAGTAGCTATGGCTACACCTTC CSALSGTGLSSYGYTF
TRBD1 TRBJ1-2 TRBV5-6 . 12 TGTGCCAGCAGCTTGTCAGGACAGGACTACACCTTC CASSLSGQDYTF
TRBD2 TRBJ2-1 TRBV6-1 . 15 TGTGCCAGCAGCCCGCTAGCGGTAACAGTCAATGAGCAGTTCTTC CASSPLAVTVNEQFF
TRBD1 TRBJ2-1 TRBV7-2 . 17 TGTGCCAGCAGTTATACGCTCGGGACAGGGGCGTACAATGAGCAGTTCTTC CASSYTLGTGAYNEQFF
TRBD1 TRBJ2-7 TRBV19 . 14 TGTGCCAGTAGTTTGGGACAGGGTATCTACGAGCAGTACTTC CASSLGQGIYEQYF
. TRBJ2-7 TRBV11-2 . 14 TGTGCCAGCAGCTTATTCCGACAGCCCTACGAGCAGTACTTC CASSLFRQPYEQYF
. TRBJ2-7 TRBV5-1 . 13 TGCGCCAGCAGCTTGGCCAGCTCCTACGAGCAGTACTTC CASSLASSYEQYF
TRBD2 TRBJ2-1 TRBV9 once 18 TGTGCCAGCAGCGTAGCTGCTAGCGGGAGGGCCGCGGGGAATGAGCAGTTCTTC CASSVAASGRAAGNEQFF
. TRBJ1-4 TRBV30 few 12 TGTGCCTGGAGTGTACGGCAGGGGAAACTGTTTTTT CAWSVRQGKLFF
TRBD2 TRBJ2-4 TRBV5-8 . 19 TGTGCCAGCAGCTTGGCTGCTTCAACTTCTAGCGGGAGCTCTTACATTCAGTACTTC CASSLAASTSSGSSYIQYF
. TRBJ2-2 TRBV7-9 . 13 TGTGCCAGCGAGGGCAGGCGCACCGGGGAGCTGTTTTTT CASEGRRTGELFF
TRBD2 TRBJ2-7 TRBV30 . 18 TGTGCCTGGAGTGCCACACCAGGGACTAGCGGGAGGACCTACGAGCAGTACTTC CAWSATPGTSGRTYEQYF
TRBD1 TRBJ1-5 TRBV29-1 once 13 TGCAGCGCCCGGACAGGGGCGGGGCAGCCCCAGCATTTT CSARTGAGQPQHF
TRBD1 TRBJ2-7 TRBV4-2 . 16 TGTGCCAGCAGCTTTCGACCGGGACAGGGGGCAGGCGAGCAGTACTTC CASSFRPGQGAGEQYF
. TRBJ2-3 TRBV30 . 12 TGTGCCTGGAGTGTACAGGCAGATACGCAGTATTTT CAWSVQADTQYF
. TRBJ1-2 TRBV19 . 14 TGTGCCAGTAGTATTCGAGGCCCTAACTATGGCTACACCTTC CASSIRGPNYGYTF
. TRBJ2-3 TRBV7-9 . 16 TGTGCCAGCAGCTACAGACCAGGGGAATACACAGATACGCAGTATTTT CASSYRPGEYTDTQYF
TRBD2 TRBJ2-7 TRBV6-5 . 15 TGTGCCAGCACCTCGGGACTAGCGGTTTCCTACGAGCAGTACTTC CASTSGLAVSYEQYF
TRBD2 TRBJ2-3 TRBV5-6 . 16 TGTGCCAGCAGCTTCCCATTAGCGGGAGGGCCAGATACGCAGTATTTT CASSFPLAGGPDTQYF
TRBD1 TRBJ2-7 TRBV12-5 . 15 TGTGCTAGTGGTTGGATGACAGGGGGCAAGTACGAGCAGTACTTC CASGWMTGGKYEQYF
. TRBJ2-2 TRBV27 . 12 TGTGCCAGCAGGGCTGACACCGGGGAGCTGTTTTTT CASRADTGELFF
TRBD1 TRBJ2-7 TRBV2 . 12 TGTGCCAGTCACACAGGGGGACGCGAGCAGTACTTC CASHTGGREQYF
TRBD1 TRBJ1-5 TRBV6-4 . 15 TGTGCCAGCAGCCCCGGGACAGGGGGTACTCAGCCCCAGCATTTT CASSPGTGGTQPQHF
. TRBJ1-1 TRBV2 . 14 TGTGCCAGCATTGGGCGGGGTTCGAACACTGAAGCTTTCTTT CASIGRGSNTEAFF
. TRBJ2-2 TRBV6-6 . 14 TGTGCCAGCAGTTACTCCGGGAACACCGGGGAGCTGTTTTTT CASSYSGNTGELFF